These 9 T cell receptor beta chains were all obtained from the same sample, sequenced in a study of blood T cell repertoires in COVID-19. TCRdb's table, derived via immunoSEQ multiplex PCR, lists solely in-frame clones and lacks some. The sample has 380,000 or so clones; roughly 86% are singletons. Sequenced material: peripheral blood. These receptor sequences come from a human donor with acute or convalescent COVID-19. The donor label of this sample is uncertain.

CDR3 residues: CASSRQGVAGNTIYF. As DNA, the CDR3 is TGCGCCAGCAGTAGACAGGGAGTCGCTGGAAACACCATATATTTT. J is TRBJ1-3 and V is TRBV5-1; the match to TRBD1 covers 7 bases. The germline gives CDR1 SGHRS, CDR2 YFSETQ. The CDR3 is made up of 15 amino acids. V shed 5 bases, J shed 2 bases, and the junction held 7 bases outside the gene matches.

The gene calls are TRBV4-1 and TRBJ2-3; 13 bases match TRBD2. The V and J ends lost 4 bases and 5 bases, in that order; junction bases with no gene match: 3. Per germline, CDR1 MGHRA and CDR2 YSYEKL. This CDR3 is built from 15 residues. The CDR3 loop is CASSPRLAGGDTQYF. CDR3 sequence (DNA): TGCGCCAGCAGCCCCCGACTAGCGGGAGGAGATACGCAGTATTTT.

The chain joins TRBV5-1 to TRBJ2-6; maybe TRBD1 (5 bases). V was clipped by 1 base and J by 0 bases, with 11 bases between them. The CDR3 totals 17 residues. Germline V lookup: CDR1 SGHRS, CDR2 YFSETQ. The DNA of the CDR3 is TGCGCCAGCAGCTTGATAGGACACCACTCTGGGGCCAACGTCCTGACTTTC. Protein sequence: CASSLIGHHSGANVLTF.

The J gene is TRBJ1-5, the V gene TRBV2; 9 nucleotides match TRBD1. Germline lookup yields CDR1 SNHLY and CDR2 FYNNEI. V gave up 6 bases and J gave up 2 bases; unmatched junction bases: 5. CDR3 length: 15 residues. The CDR3 region is CASSTGQGGNQPQHF. As DNA, the CDR3 is TGTGCCAGCAGCACGGGACAGGGAGGCAATCAGCCCCAGCATTTT.

This chain connects TRBV6-5 to TRBJ1-2; D is unresolved. Germline assignment: CDR1 MNHEY and CDR2 SVGAGI. The V end lost 6 bases, the J end lost 1 base, and 6 bases lay between the germline ends. The CDR3 has 12 amino acids. In DNA, the CDR3 is TGTGCCAGCAGGGGCATTAACTATGGCTACACCTTC. The encoded protein is CASRGINYGYTF.

V gene TRBV7-2 combines with J gene TRBJ2-3; possible D gene TRBD1, 6 bases. The V end was cut by 5 bases, the J end by 6 bases, with 18 bases between. The CDR3 spans 15 residues. Germline-derived CDR1 and CDR2 are SGHTA and FQGNSA. The CDR3 coding sequence is TGTGCCAGCAGCCTCACAGGGTTCCCCCCGGATACGCAGTATTTT. Translation gives CASSLTGFPPDTQYF.

CDR3 in DNA: TGTGCCACCAGCAGAGATCCAGGGAGGGATCAGCCCCAGCATTTT. This gives the protein CATSRDPGRDQPQHF. The V and J genes are TRBV15 and TRBJ1-5; possible D gene TRBD1, 5 bases. The CDR3 is 15 residues long. Trimming removed 0 bases at V and 5 bases at J, with 11 bases between. The V gene's germline CDR1 is LNHNV and CDR2 YYDKDF (reference sequence).

CDR3 sequence reads: CASSAGLEKNSPLHF. The CDR3, as DNA: TGTGCCAGCAGCGCGGGATTGGAAAAGAATTCACCCCTCCACTTT. The V call is TRBV9, the J call TRBJ1-6, with unresolved D. From germline, CDR1 is SGDLS and CDR2 YYNGEE. V was shortened by 3 bases and J by 7 bases, with 14 bases between the two germline ends. This CDR3 has 15 amino acids.

This clone occurred once. J is TRBJ2-5 and V is TRBV9; D is uncertain. Looked up from germline, CDR1 is SGDLS and CDR2 is YYNGEE. The CDR3 runs 14 residues. V lost 0 bases and J lost 2, with 8 bases in between. This CDR3 is CASSVGAWQETQYF. In nucleotides, the CDR3 is TGTGCCAGCAGCGTAGGGGCTTGGCAAGAGACCCAGTACTTC.